The table lists the clone carrying this T cell receptor beta chain with a few counts. While infection was still active, Seattle patients were enrolled and then followed longitudinally. Per the authors' pipeline: Estimates of nucleated cell counts were drawn from the amplification of reference gene primers. Sequenced by immunoSEQ multiplex PCR; TCRdb stores in-frame clones only, minus some. That table furnishes V, J and clone size, whereas the DNA furnished D and trimming. The table shows a few hundred thousand clones, with more than 70% occurring only once. The data stem from a study of blood T cell repertoires in COVID-19. Study overall: Sites in the United States, Italy and Spain provided acute and convalescent COVID-19 samples. T cells, B-cell-depleted T cells, or PBMCs supplied cDNA or gDNA.

The TCR originated in a woman aged 25-40 years with COVID-19, enrolled during active disease. Specimen: peripheral blood.

This chain's CDR3 is CSHDRGLNTEAFF. CDR3 DNA: TGCAGCCACGACAGGGGTCTGAACACTGAAGCTTTCTTT. The rearrangement uses TRBV29-1 and TRBJ1-1, with TRBD1 identical over 8 bases. J was trimmed by 0 bases and V by 8 bases; bases with no gene match: 5. The CDR3 is made up of 13 amino acids. CDR1 SQVTM and CDR2 ANQGSEA come from the germline V gene.